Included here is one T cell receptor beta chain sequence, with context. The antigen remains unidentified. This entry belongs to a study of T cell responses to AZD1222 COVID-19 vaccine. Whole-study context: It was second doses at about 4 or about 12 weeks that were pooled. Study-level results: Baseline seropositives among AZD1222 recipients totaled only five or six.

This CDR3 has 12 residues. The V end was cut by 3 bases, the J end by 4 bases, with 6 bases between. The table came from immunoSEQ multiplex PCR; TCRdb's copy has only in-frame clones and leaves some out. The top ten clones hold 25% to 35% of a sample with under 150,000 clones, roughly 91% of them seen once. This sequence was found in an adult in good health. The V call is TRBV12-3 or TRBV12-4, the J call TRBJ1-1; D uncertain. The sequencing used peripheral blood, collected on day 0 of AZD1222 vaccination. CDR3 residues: CASSFSSTEAFF. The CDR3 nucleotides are TGTGCCAGCAGTTTTTCGAGCACTGAAGCTTTCTTT.